Below, one T cell receptor (beta chain) is given with its context. These data come from a study of CD4 and CD8 cells across lung adenocarcinoma regions. Trimming cost V 6 bases and J 5 bases; bases outside gene matches: 9. The germline V gene has CDR1 LGHDT and CDR2 YNNKEL (reference sequence). CDR3 size: 14 residues. TCRdb re-called the PCR reads through MiXCR, storing one row per CDR3 protein. The profile shows about 12,000 distinct CDR3 sequences, less than 70% of them singletons. The patients had localized lung adenocarcinoma, a non-small cell subtype. V usage is TRBV3-1 and J usage is TRBJ2-5, with 7 bases identical to TRBD1. The sequenced sample consisted of CD8+ T cells from the margin of a lung tumor. This sequence was found in a female donor with lung adenocarcinoma. The CD4 and CD8 labels of this study may be unreliable. Here the CDR3 DNA reads TGTGCCAGCAGTAAGGGGACAGCAAGGGAGACCCAGTACTTC. It specifies CASSKGTARETQYF.